This T cell receptor (beta chain) was sequenced for a study of cytomegalovirus exposure and HLA in healthy donors listed by TCRdb under 2017. General notes on the study: An earlier analysis of several hundred of the donors reported over 250 Gb of sequence data and some 110 million unique TCR beta sequences obtained from around 170 million T cells. Roughly 300 gigabases of sequencing data and approximately 92 million unique TCR sequences made up an early release that covered over 550 HLA-typed donors. Of the 300 to 450 genotyped donors, roughly 76% were placed in the genetic ancestry cluster associated with self-reported Caucasian donors. The study aimed to test whether signatures of past pathogen exposure could be identified by cataloging public T cell receptors. Using immunosequencing, the study profiled T cell repertoires from 550 to 750 subjects and related those repertoires to cytomegalovirus serostatus. A separate validation cohort of some 130 different subjects was used in addition to the 666-subject first cohort. The study combined high-throughput TCR immunosequencing, statistical association of individual TCRs with disease status, and machine learning to predict cytomegalovirus infection status. A later analysis re-examined previously published TCR beta repertoires from about 700 donors and added high-resolution HLA genotyping to investigate patterns of TCR occurrence. Rather than drawing on any new phenotypic data, the later analysis identified candidate immune exposures from TCR beta sequences and the way those sequences occurred across donors. An earlier analysis of fewer than 700 of the donors applied high-throughput TCR beta sequencing to assess whether each TCR beta V gene segment acted as functional or pseudogenic. Donor age, sex, ethnicity and CMV serostatus were compiled together with the repertoire data. A later genetic analysis used genome-wide SNP genotypes for 398 of the 666 donors, treating that subset as a discovery cohort. All discovery cohort repertoires had been generated using a single sequencing platform. Both class I and class II loci were covered by HLA typing, at four-digit resolution. Typing coverage differed by locus: A, B, C, DRB1 and DQB1 were typed in about 620-630 donors, DQA1 in about 550, DPA1 in 600 to 610, and DPB1 in 472. Roughly 5 DR-DQ haplotypes were handled as single units for association and clustering because linkage in the cohort was strong. Among roughly 370 genotyped donors of the cohort, an average of about 240,000 unique TCR beta nucleotide sequences were sequenced per donor, about a sixth of them non-productive.

Notes on this clone: The antigen it recognizes is unknown. No base quality information exists; no much larger clone differs at one position.

Results the study describes overall, beyond this receptor: Most TCR sequences were seen in very few donors, while some public TCRs were found in many individuals. In a later genetic analysis, a missense DCLRE1C variant was associated with V-gene and J-gene trimming of TCR beta chains, and the association was replicated in an independent cohort. The earlier analysis of a few hundred of the donors excluded 15 to 20 rarely observed V segments, including chromosome 9 orphons, because counts were too low. Compared with the roughly 720-donor mean, donors in an Asian-associated ancestry cluster had fewer N-insertions in productive TCRs, according to a later genetic analysis. In a later analysis, over 15,000 TCR beta sequences were associated with specific HLA alleles at a false discovery rate of 0.05. A later analysis found that TCR association rates varied across HLA loci, with DRB1 alleles showing the most associated TCRs and HLA-C alleles the fewest. Immune exposure information for the cohort was limited to CMV serostatus. Because HLA typing was missing for some donors at each locus, association tests included only the typed subset. Linkage disequilibrium might explain the correlated functional status among segregating V segments, but an unknown experimental factor could not be ruled out. Strong co-occurrence of HLA alleles, especially DR and DQ, made assigning TCR associations to individual alleles difficult. Because the 87-base-pair reads could not distinguish some IMGT-functional V segments, including TRBV6-2 and TRBV6-3, those segments were excluded. In vitro tests confirmed that a few of the cytomegalovirus-associated TCR beta chains recognize cytomegalovirus antigens. A further reported finding was that TCR beta sequences accurately predicted the HLA-A and HLA-B alleles for most subjects in the first cohort. The classifier was reported to diagnose cytomegalovirus status with high specificity and sensitivity in both the original and validation cohorts. The presence/absence analyses assumed that sequencing depth was roughly uniform across donors, and that assumption may not be true. According to the authors, the approach could potentially be generalized to other disease states and immunological phenotypes. In a later analysis, most CMV-associated TCR beta chains were found to appear HLA-restricted, with HLA associations seemingly driven largely by CMV exposure. According to a later analysis, parvovirus B19, influenza, CMV and Epstein-Barr virus appeared linked to several top co-occurrence clusters. Only TCR beta chains were sequenced in this cohort, and the absence of alpha or paired-chain data limited detectable features. The study listed approximately 160 TCR beta chains as associated with cytomegalovirus. In a later analysis, HLA-associated TCR beta chains showed more clonal expansion and lower generation probabilities than non-associated chains that were equally common. A cluster of highly shared sequence variants was judged likely to represent a technical artifact of the sequencing pipeline. In an earlier analysis of around 600 of the donors, most TCR beta V segments appeared in productive rearrangements about 87% or about 30% of the time, broadly matching IMGT annotations.

In total, approximately 690 healthy bone marrow donors made up the cohort. All cohort members were sampled while nominally healthy, although unrecorded immune exposures were likely present. The donor was CMV seropositive and belonged to the group of about 290 seropositive cohort members. Each donor provided a peripheral blood sample, and peripheral blood mononuclear cells were used for TCR beta sequencing. The Qiagen DNeasy Blood Extraction Kit was used to extract genomic DNA from the blood cell samples. The CDR1 and CDR2 encoded by the germline V gene (reference sequence) are SEHNR and FQNEAQ. CDR3 length: 12 amino acids, cysteine to phenylalanine. Only the CDR3 region is kept as DNA, spanning 36 bases read in frame from base 1. V loses 7 bases, J loses 8 bases, and the germline ends lie 11 bases apart. The library was obtained by the immunoSEQ multiplex PCR assay. A mixture of 60 forward primers for TCR Vbeta segments and 13 reverse primers for TCR Jbeta segments was used in the multiplex PCR. The CDR3 region of rearranged TCR beta genes was amplified from genomic DNA with a multiplex PCR assay. Amplified TCR beta libraries were sequenced as 87-base-pair reads on the Illumina HiSeq System. The paper's processing steps were these. A later analysis counted some 74 million unique TCR beta chains across the 666 repertoires, and some 11 million of these chains were shared by at least two donors. Raw reads were error-corrected and collapsed into unique sequences with a nearest-neighbor algorithm that merged closely related sequences to remove PCR and sequencing errors. V, D and J gene segments were assigned by aligning CDR3 sequences to IMGT reference sequences. For a sequence to be retained, at least a six-nucleotide match to both a V gene segment and a J gene segment was required. Rearrangements were classified as productive when the CDR3 lacked stop codons and remained in frame with V and J, and all other rearrangements were classified as non-productive. CDR3 was defined by IMGT convention, running from the second conserved V-encoded cysteine to the conserved J-encoded phenylalanine. The earlier analysis of some 600 of the donors excluded sequences that lacked an unambiguous match to a single V gene segment. An earlier analysis of just under 600 of the donors called V segments functional above 56.7% productive rearrangements and segregating when the between-donor standard deviation exceeded 5%. A statistical classification framework was built for diagnosing cytomegalovirus status from the catalog of TCR beta chain sequences. A later analysis assigned V and J genes by comparing TCR nucleotide sequences with IMGT/GENE-DB human TR gene sequences. Using the TCRdist pipeline, a later analysis assigned CDR3 sequences along with most-parsimonious VDJ recombination scenarios. In a later analysis, every TCR beta chain was defined by the combination of its CDR3 amino acid sequence and its V-gene family, and reads without a unique V-gene family were dropped. As a way to deal with suspected cross-contamination and a sequencing artifact, a later analysis dropped 592 nucleotide sequences that were highly shared and had low generation probability. In a later analysis, a clonal expansion index was calculated for each public chain from normalized within-repertoire ranks of inferred template counts. Generation probabilities in a later analysis came from a VDJ recombination model fitted to out-of-frame rearrangements, and those results were checked against IGoR. Hypergeometric tests were used in a later analysis to score TCR-TCR, TCR-HLA and TCR-CMV co-occurrence, with a repertoire-size bias correction applied to the TCR pairs. False discovery rates were estimated in a later analysis by permuting HLA or CMV assignments 20 times. In a later analysis, co-occurring TCRs were grouped with DBSCAN, and TCRdist sequence similarity was added when clustering was performed within HLA-allele-positive subsets. Co-occurrence clustering excluded repertoires with fewer than 30,000 or more than 120,000 public chains, plus five with anomalous nucleotide sharing. Entries here come from immuneACCESS through TCRdb and include only in-frame sequences with V and J called. Some clones fail to appear in such tables; in the studies checked, an unresolved V gene covers under half of the shortfall, and the cause of the remainder is unknown. V and J calls plus clone size are reproduced from that table; the DNA served to infer D and trimming. This sample is represented by around 190,000 clones; about 80% of them were singletons. The ten largest clones add up to 12% to 15% of the sample.

Sequencing was done on a sample of PBMCs. Recombination linked TRBV7-9 to TRBJ1-4, and TRBD1 may be the D gene, going by 6 matching bases. The TCR was taken from a woman in her 30s in good health and CMV-seropositive. The nucleotide sequence reads TGTGCCAGCAATGAGGGGGGGGAAAAACTGTTTTTT. Its protein reads: CASNEGGEKLFF.